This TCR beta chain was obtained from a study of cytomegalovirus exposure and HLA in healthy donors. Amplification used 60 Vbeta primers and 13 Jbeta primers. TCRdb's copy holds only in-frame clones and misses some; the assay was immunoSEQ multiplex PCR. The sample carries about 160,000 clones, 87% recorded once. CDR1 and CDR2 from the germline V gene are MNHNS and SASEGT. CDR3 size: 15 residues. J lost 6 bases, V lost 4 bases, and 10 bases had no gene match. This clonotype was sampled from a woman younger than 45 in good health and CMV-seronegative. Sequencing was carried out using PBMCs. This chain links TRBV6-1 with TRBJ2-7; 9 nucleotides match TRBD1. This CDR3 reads CASSAPGQGRREQYF. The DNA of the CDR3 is TGTGCCAGCAGTGCCCCGGGACAGGGTAGGCGCGAGCAGTACTTC.